Listed below are T cell receptor beta chains from one sample, sequenced in a study of cytomegalovirus exposure and HLA in healthy donors. Libraries were prepared by immunoSEQ multiplex PCR; TCRdb keeps only in-frame clonotypes and omits some of them. This table holds about 150,000 clones, about 89% found once. Sequencing was carried out using PBMCs. The receptors stem from a woman between 18 and 29 years old in good health and CMV-seropositive. Both conserved end residues are part of each CDR3. D genes are given only for firm matches. Only part of the rows carry a size: once, few, many, or a class if the clone is expanded.

d_call | j_call | clone_size | v_call | cdr3_aa | cdr3_nt
. | TRBJ1-4 | . | TRBV28 | CASSGWAQGEEKLFF | TGTGCCAGCAGTGGGTGGGCACAGGGAGAGGAAAAACTGTTTTTT
. | TRBJ1-1 | . | TRBV6-6 | CASSYGGNADTEAFF | TGTGCCAGCAGTTACGGAGGGAACGCGGACACTGAAGCTTTCTTT
. | TRBJ2-3 | few | TRBV11-3 | CASSQGRGANTQYF | TGTGCCAGCAGCCAAGGTCGGGGAGCGAATACGCAGTATTTT
TRBD2 | TRBJ2-5 | . | TRBV6-6 | CASSPTSVKETQYF | TGTGCCAGCAGTCCCACTAGCGTAAAAGAGACCCAGTACTTC
TRBD2 | TRBJ2-5 | . | TRBV11-2 | CASSYPLGGAGQETQYF | TGTGCCAGCAGCTACCCCCTTGGCGGAGCGGGACAAGAGACCCAGTACTTC
. | TRBJ1-1 | . | TRBV11-2 | CASSLDYSVMNTEAFF | TGTGCCAGCAGCTTAGATTATTCCGTTATGAACACTGAAGCTTTCTTT
. | TRBJ2-7 | . | TRBV6-1 | CASKAYEQYF | TGTGCCAGCAAAGCGTACGAGCAGTACTTC
. | TRBJ2-2 | . | TRBV10-3 | CAISEEDTGELFF | TGTGCCATCAGTGAAGAGGACACCGGGGAGCTGTTTTTT
. | TRBJ2-7 | once | TRBV9 | CASSVRERYEQYF | TGTGCCAGCAGCGTGAGGGAACGCTACGAGCAGTACTTC
TRBD1 | TRBJ2-3 | . | TRBV13 | CASSSPGTGFVTTQYF | TGTGCCAGCAGCTCCCCAGGGACAGGGTTTGTTACTACGCAGTATTTT
TRBD2 | TRBJ2-7 | . | TRBV9 | CASNRDGTSIYEQYF | TGTGCCAGCAACAGGGACGGGACTAGCATCTACGAGCAGTACTTC
TRBD2 | TRBJ2-1 | . | TRBV28 | CASRQTSPGVHEQFF | TGTGCCAGCAGGCAGACTAGCCCGGGCGTCCATGAGCAGTTCTTC
. | TRBJ1-2 | . | TRBV15 | CATSRDLGQLGYTF | TGTGCCACCAGCAGAGATTTAGGCCAACTAGGCTACACCTTC
. | TRBJ2-7 | . | TRBV27 | CASSLAGSPYEQYF | TGTGCCAGCAGTTTGGCCGGGAGCCCCTACGAGCAGTACTTC
. | TRBJ2-1 | . | TRBV15 | CATSTLRTSSYEQFF | TGTGCCACCAGCACCCTCCGTACTAGCTCTTATGAGCAGTTCTTC
TRBD1 | TRBJ1-5 | . | TRBV30 | CAWSVQGSQPQHF | TGTGCCTGGAGTGTACAGGGGAGTCAGCCCCAGCATTTT
. | TRBJ1-1 | once | TRBV19 | CASSISSVNTEAFF | TGTGCCAGTAGTATCAGTTCAGTGAACACTGAAGCTTTCTTT
TRBD1 | TRBJ2-4 | once | TRBV28 | CASSLIRDRVWGNIQYF | TGTGCCAGCAGTTTAATACGGGACAGGGTTTGGGGAAACATTCAGTACTTC
TRBD2 | TRBJ2-5 | . | TRBV7-2 | CASSSRLAGRGETQYF | TGTGCCAGCAGCTCCCGACTAGCGGGACGTGGAGAGACCCAGTACTTC
. | TRBJ1-2 | . | TRBV19 | CASSIDRGTPQEVF | TGTGCCAGTAGTATAGATAGGGGGACCCCTCAGGAGGTCTTC
TRBD2 | TRBJ2-7 | . | TRBV11-3 | CASSLRTSGSNEQYF | TGTGCCAGCAGCTTACGGACTAGCGGGAGTAACGAGCAGTACTTC
TRBD2 | TRBJ2-2 | few | TRBV7-2 | CASSLGRTSVAGELFF | TGTGCCAGCAGCTTAGGGAGGACTAGCGTAGCCGGGGAGCTGTTTTTT
TRBD1 | TRBJ2-7 | . | TRBV6-5 | CASSYSGTGIYEQYF | TGTGCCAGCAGTTACTCCGGGACAGGGATCTACGAGCAGTACTTC
. | TRBJ2-7 | . | TRBV7-8 | CASSRLTRGTYEQYF | TGTGCCAGCAGCCGCCTAACCAGAGGTACCTACGAGCAGTACTTC
TRBD2 | TRBJ2-5 | . | TRBV7-7 | CASSLGASGSGETQYF | TGTGCCAGCAGCTTAGGGGCTAGCGGGTCGGGAGAGACCCAGTACTTC
. | TRBJ2-7 | . | TRBV7-2 | CASSLVGSSSSYEQYF | TGTGCCAGCAGCTTAGTGGGGAGCTCGAGCTCCTACGAGCAGTACTTC
. | TRBJ2-5 | . | TRBV7-2 | CASSLPDFQETQYF | TGTGCCAGCAGCTTACCCGACTTCCAAGAGACCCAGTACTTC
TRBD1 | TRBJ1-2 | . | TRBV6-1 | CASSVRDRDYGYTF | TGTGCCAGCAGCGTCCGGGACAGGGACTATGGCTACACCTTC
. | TRBJ1-1 | . | TRBV4-1 | CASSHPGELNTEAFF | TGCGCCAGCAGCCATCCAGGGGAATTGAACACTGAAGCTTTCTTT
. | TRBJ1-1 | . | TRBV6-5 | CASSYGGAFTEAFF | TGTGCCAGCAGTTACGGGGGGGCTTTTACTGAAGCTTTCTTT
TRBD2 | TRBJ2-3 | . | TRBV7-9 | CATTGGGPSTDTQYF | TGTGCCACCACCGGGGGGGGGCCTTCCACAGATACGCAGTATTTT
TRBD1 | TRBJ2-7 | once | TRBV19 | CASRGQPLDGEQYF | TGTGCCAGCAGGGGACAGCCATTGGATGGCGAGCAGTACTTC
. | TRBJ1-5 | . | TRBV7-8 | CASSLVRAGYSNQPQHF | TGTGCCAGCAGCTTAGTGAGAGCGGGCTATAGCAATCAGCCCCAGCATTTT
. | TRBJ2-2 | . | TRBV14 | CASSPDRNTGELFF | TGTGCCAGCAGCCCGGACAGGAACACCGGGGAGCTGTTTTTT
. | TRBJ2-1 | . | TRBV2 | CASSAQLGGDNEQFF | TGTGCCAGCAGTGCCCAGCTAGGCGGGGACAATGAGCAGTTCTTC
TRBD1 | TRBJ2-2 | . | TRBV11-2 | CASRRTGDTGELFF | TGTGCCAGCAGGCGGACAGGCGATACCGGGGAGCTGTTTTTT
TRBD1 | TRBJ2-3 | once | TRBV9 | CASSLGTGGTDTQYF | TGTGCCAGCAGCCTCGGGACAGGCGGCACAGATACGCAGTATTTT
TRBD2 | TRBJ2-1 | once | TRBV30 | CAWRPSGGYNEQFF | TGTGCCTGGCGCCCTAGCGGAGGTTACAATGAGCAGTTCTTC
. | TRBJ1-2 | once | TRBV7-9 | CASSLAGGYTF | TGTGCCAGCAGCTTAGCCGGTGGCTACACCTTC
TRBD2 | TRBJ2-1 | . | TRBV7-9 | CASRMTSGSNEQFF | TGTGCCAGCAGGATGACTAGCGGGAGCAATGAGCAGTTCTTC
TRBD2 | TRBJ2-3 | . | TRBV28 | CASSQGLAGVLTDTQYF | TGTGCCAGCAGTCAGGGACTAGCGGGAGTCTTGACAGATACGCAGTATTTT
. | TRBJ2-5 | once | TRBV6-6 | CASSLERTQYF | TGTGCCAGCAGCCTCGAGAGGACCCAGTACTTC
TRBD1 | TRBJ2-7 | . | TRBV5-1 | CASSLVTGAGEQYF | TGCGCCAGCAGCTTGGTGACAGGGGCAGGCGAGCAGTACTTC
. | TRBJ1-1 | . | TRBV5-1 | CASSLVSGNTEAFF | TGCGCCAGCAGCTTGGTGTCGGGGAACACTGAAGCTTTCTTT
TRBD2 | TRBJ2-2 | . | TRBV6-5 | CASSYSVAGAGELFF | TGTGCCAGCAGTTACTCCGTAGCGGGAGCGGGGGAGCTGTTTTTT
TRBD1 | TRBJ1-1 | . | TRBV29-1 | CSVGRGHTEAFF | TGCAGTGTGGGCAGGGGGCACACTGAAGCTTTCTTT
TRBD2 | TRBJ2-7 | . | TRBV15 | CATSSGLANSYEQYF | TGTGCCACCAGCAGTGGACTAGCGAACTCCTACGAGCAGTACTTC
TRBD2 | TRBJ2-2 | once | TRBV29-1 | CSAWRGGATGELFF | TGCAGCGCCTGGCGGGGGGGCGCCACCGGGGAGCTGTTTTTT
TRBD1 | TRBJ2-5 | . | TRBV30 | CAWSIRTGGMGETQYF | TGTGCCTGGAGTATCAGGACAGGGGGAATGGGAGAGACCCAGTACTTC
TRBD1 | TRBJ1-2 | . | TRBV6-6 | CASSSYPTTGAGYTF | TGTGCCAGCAGTTCCTACCCTACCACAGGGGCCGGCTACACCTTC
. | TRBJ2-7 | . | TRBV19 | CASSIAGQKYEQYF | TGTGCCAGTAGTATAGCTGGACAGAAGTACGAGCAGTACTTC
TRBD1 | TRBJ2-5 | . | TRBV29-1 | CSVEGTGDGETQYF | TGCAGCGTTGAGGGGACAGGGGATGGGGAGACCCAGTACTTC
TRBD1 | TRBJ1-1 | . | TRBV5-1 | CASSLTLGQGAEAFF | TGCGCCAGCAGCCTCACCCTGGGACAGGGGGCCGAAGCTTTCTTT
TRBD1 | TRBJ1-5 | . | TRBV15 | CATSKRQGAQPQHF | TGTGCCACCAGCAAAAGACAGGGGGCACAGCCCCAGCATTTT
. | TRBJ2-7 | few | TRBV5-1 | CASRRVTSYEQYF | TGCGCCAGCAGGAGGGTCACTTCCTACGAGCAGTACTTC
. | TRBJ2-5 | . | TRBV5-1 | CASSLVRSETQYF | TGCGCCAGCAGCTTGGTTAGATCGGAGACCCAGTACTTC
TRBD2 | TRBJ2-1 | . | TRBV7-9 | CASSLASGGNEQFF | TGTGCCAGCAGCTTAGCGTCGGGAGGAAATGAGCAGTTCTTC